The sequence of this TCR beta chain was determined in a study of blood T cell repertoires in COVID-19 (dated by TCRdb to about 2020). Regarding the study in general: Samples covering the acute and convalescent phases of COVID-19 were provided by collaborators in the United States, Italy and Spain. The material from the prospective study consisted of cDNA or gDNA derived from T cells, B-cell-depleted T cells, or PBMCs. The dataset comprised deeply sampled blood TCRbeta repertoires from subjects exposed to, actively infected with, or recovered from COVID-19. A freely available public database, intended as a resource for researchers studying the immune response to SARS-CoV-2, is where the repertoires were released. The samples were drawn from two sources: the first 160 participants of the ongoing ImmuneRACE study, and 950 to 1,500 subjects contributed by 6 global collaborators. Nearly every sample came with metadata listing a de-identified subject ID, COVID-19 status, age in years and sex. Where HLA class I and class II types were available, the types were taken from metadata supplied by the sample provider, not from assay-based typing.

The junction shows trimming of 4 bases on V and 5 bases on J, and the gene matches do not reach 5 bases of it. From a lookup of the germline V gene, CDR1 and CDR2 are LGHNA and YSLEER. The CDR3 has 14 amino acids, counting the end cysteine and phenylalanine. Only the CDR3 DNA stays, 42 bases, in frame from base 1. Another Seattle source contributed samples from volunteer blood donors who had recovered from COVID-19. Collaborating institutions collected whole blood in K2EDTA tubes following their own protocols. For TCRbeta analysis, collaborators shipped samples in one of three forms: frozen whole blood, isolated PBMCs, or DNA extracted from either of those sample types. Study-wide findings and limitations: Clinical and demographic metadata were provided uncurated, with the amount varying by source and participant.

As regards this clone: Its antigen specificity is not known. Nothing much larger sits one base from this clone, and base qualities are not available.

TCRbeta CDR3 regions were amplified from genomic DNA by means of the immunoSEQ Assay, a bias-controlled multiplex PCR. From the authors' description of their analysis: Within the assay, amplification of reference gene primers was used to estimate how many nucleated cells each sample contained. To quantify the absolute abundance of each unique TCRbeta CDR3 rearrangement, sequence reads were collapsed and filtered. For each sample, productive Simpson clonality was calculated as the square root of Simpson's diversity index across productive rearrangements. TCRdb's version of the immuneACCESS table is confined to in-frame rearrangements and falls short of the full clone set. An unresolved V gene accounts for under half of the shortfall where checked; the remainder is of unknown origin. The V and J calls and the clone size are those of that table, but D and trimming were determined from the DNA. Counted in this sample were 200,000 to 250,000 clones; nearly 90% of them appeared once. About an eighth of the sample lies in the top ten.

The TCR comes from a woman between 18 and 29 years old who had recovered from COVID-19. The V gene is TRBV4-3 and the J gene is TRBJ1-1; 9 junctional bases match TRBD1. Material for sequencing was peripheral blood. The DNA sequence is TGCGCCAGCAGCCCCGGACAGGGGTGGACTGAAGCTTTCTTT. The encoded protein is CASSPGQGWTEAFF.